The T cell receptor beta chain described here comes from a study of shared T cell receptors in the human thymus. Per the germline V gene, CDR1 is LGHNT and CDR2 is FRNRAP. Trimming removed 5 bases at V and 7 bases at J, with 21 bases between. This CDR3 has 15 residues. Data came from immunoSEQ multiplex PCR; TCRdb stores just in-frame clones and leaves some out. The sample lists 700,000 or so clones, roughly 85% occurring once. The sample also formed part of further work on human thymus T cells. That report notes: Thymic material originated from resections removed in the course of corrective heart surgery. It looked as if thymic and blood repertoires used V and J genes in a biased way.

This clonotype originated in a girl in the first two years of life with a congenital heart defect. Material for sequencing was thymocytes. This chain uses TRBV12-5 with TRBJ2-7; D is possibly TRBD2 (5 bases). Written as DNA, the CDR3 is TGTGCTAGTGGTCCCTCGGTGCTTGCTAGCCCAGAGCAGTACTTC. Its protein is CASGPSVLASPEQYF.